This paragraph covers one TCR beta chain sequence. Its antigen is not identified. Sequenced by immunoSEQ multiplex PCR; TCRdb stores in-frame clones only, minus some. The data contain roughly 86,000 clones, 85% of them singletons. The sample originates from a study of radiation and T cells in renal cell carcinoma. Whole-study findings and limits: No pretreatment tumor biopsies were available for baseline clonotypes. In blood, top tumor clones expanded by 2 weeks, shrinking by 4.

Time point of the sample: blood 4 weeks post-SBRT, at nephrectomy. Indicated treatment: 15 Gy SBRT to primary tumor, nephrectomy 4 weeks later. Nephrectomy followed 15 Gy stereotactic body radiation by 4 weeks. Radiation-treated patients gave blood at baseline, week 2 and week 4. The sequence came from a man in his fifties with renal cell carcinoma. This material consisted of blood, taken from a patient whose treatment included radiotherapy and nephrectomy.

The CDR3 DNA follows: TGTGCCAGCAGCGTATCACCGGAATCCGAGGACTTCTTC. Translation: CASSVSPESEDFF. J is TRBJ2-1 and V is TRBV9, with unresolved D. Trimming took 1 base from V and 16 from J, leaving 18 bases between them. The CDR3 runs to 13 residues. Germline CDR1 and CDR2: SGDLS and YYNGEE.